This TCR beta chain was sequenced during a study of blood T cell repertoires in COVID-19. Study background: Sites across the United States, Italy and Spain contributed samples from acute and convalescent COVID-19.

Clones were read by immunoSEQ multiplex PCR, and TCRdb kept only the in-frame ones, dropping some. This sample has fewer than 250,000 clones; more than 65% occur once, and the top ten carry 17%. Ages ranged from about 18 to 89 years, with residence in approximately 23 US areas. Cohorts were determined from participant-reported clinical history. The CDR3 spans 16 residues. The germline V gene encodes CDR1 MDHEN and CDR2 SYDVKM. Trimming took 5 bases from V and 3 from J; bases not matched to a gene: 11. This sequence joins TRBV28 and TRBJ1-2; 8 nucleotides agree with TRBD1. This TCR derives from a woman aged 45-60 years with acute COVID-19. Sequenced sample: PBMCs or T cells enriched from blood (not recorded which). The CDR3 DNA sequence: TGTGCCAGCAGTCCTAATGACCAGGGGGCTCACTATGGCTACACCTTC. This translates into CASSPNDQGAHYGYTF.